The 18 T cell receptor beta chains presented below share a single source sample, sequenced in a study of shared clonotypes between healthy human individuals. Only in-frame clones appear in the TCRdb table, and some are missing; sequencing was by immunoSEQ multiplex PCR. The sample contains roughly 1.5 million clones, 95% to 99% of which appear only once. Sequences were obtained from naive CD4+ T cells sorted from blood. The subset: CD45RA+ positively selected. The receptor set was obtained from a young man in good health.

The chain carries TRBV7-9 and TRBJ2-2; D gene ambiguous. Germline V gene sequence: CDR1 SEHNR, CDR2 FQNEAQ (reference sequence). This CDR3 has 16 amino acids. Trimming shortened V by 2 bases and J by 0 bases, and 10 bases separated the two germline ends. The CDR3 DNA reads as TGTGCCAGCAGCTTAAAAGGCAATCCGAACACCGGGGAGCTGTTTTTT. Translating gives CASSLKGNPNTGELFF.

The chain uses TRBV7-9 and TRBJ2-7; 7 nucleotides align to TRBD1. V was clipped by 5 bases and J by 2 bases; unmatched bases: 0. The CDR3 is 12 amino acids. Germline values: CDR1 SEHNR, CDR2 FQNEAQ (reference sequence). As DNA, the CDR3 is TGTGCCAGCAGCGGGACAGCCTACGAGCAGTACTTC. This translates into CASSGTAYEQYF.

Worth noting for this clone: Distinct nucleotide sequences in the sample also encode this CDR3. This chain links TRBV25-1 with TRBJ2-7; 7 positions match TRBD2. Losses at the gene ends were 1 base for V and 0 bases for J; bases not matched to a gene: 3. CDR1 MGHDK and CDR2 SYGVNS come from the germline V gene. There are 15 residues in the CDR3. This CDR3 reads CASSESGGSSYEQYF. The CDR3 coding sequence is TGTGCCAGCAGTGAATCTGGCGGGAGCTCCTACGAGCAGTACTTC.

The chain is built from TRBV7-7 and TRBJ2-2, with D unclear. From germline, CDR1 is SSHAT and CDR2 FNYEAQ (reference sequence). The CDR3 runs 15 residues. V gave up 1 base and J gave up 4 bases, with 10 bases separating them. CDR3 nucleotide sequence: TGTGCCAGCAGCTTAGGTCTCCCTAGCACCGGGGAGCTGTTTTTT. Amino acid sequence: CASSLGLPSTGELFF.

DNA for the CDR3: TGTGCCAGCACCAGGGACAGAGACACTGAAGCTTTCTTT. It encodes CASTRDRDTEAFF. The chain uses TRBV6-5 and TRBJ1-1; the match to TRBD1 covers 7 bases. The J segment lost 3 bases and the V segment lost 7 bases, leaving 5 bases of the junction unmatched. This CDR3 is 13 amino acids long. Germline V gene sequence: CDR1 MNHEY, CDR2 SVGAGI.

The V call is TRBV4-1, the J call TRBJ1-5, with TRBD1 identical over 8 bases. Germline V gene data show CDR1 as MGHRA and CDR2 as YSYEKL. This CDR3 is 14 amino acids long. The V gene end was trimmed by 1 base and the J gene end by 7 bases; junction bases not matched to a gene: 3. The CDR3 sequence is CASSQGTGRQPQHF. Here the CDR3 DNA reads TGCGCCAGCAGCCAAGGGACAGGGCGACAGCCCCAGCATTTT.

On this clone: Other DNA sequences within the sample encode an identical CDR3. V usage is TRBV5-1 and J usage is TRBJ1-2, with 8 nucleotides matching TRBD1. Germline CDR1 and CDR2: SGHRS and YFSETQ. The V segment lost 0 bases and the J segment 0 bases; nucleotides outside the gene matches: 4. This CDR3 spans 16 amino acids. The CDR3: CASSLVPTGANYGYTF. The CDR3 DNA is TGCGCCAGCAGCTTGGTTCCGACAGGGGCTAACTATGGCTACACCTTC.

The chain carries TRBV6-5 and TRBJ2-1, with 14 nucleotides matching TRBD2. Germline V lookup: CDR1 MNHEY, CDR2 SVGAGI. The CDR3 has 15 residues. J was trimmed by 9 bases and V by 0 bases; bases with no gene match: 1. The CDR3 region is CASSYSGLAGVEQFF. CDR3 nucleotides: TGTGCCAGCAGTTACTCGGGACTAGCGGGGGTTGAGCAGTTCTTC.

CDR3 protein: CSVGVGLAGGAYNEQFF. In nucleotides, the CDR3 is TGCAGCGTTGGTGTTGGACTAGCGGGAGGTGCCTACAATGAGCAGTTCTTC. The rearrangement joins TRBV29-1 to TRBJ2-1; 14 bases map to TRBD2. The V gene end was trimmed by 4 bases and the J gene end by 2 bases; junction bases not matched to a gene: 7. This CDR3 has 17 amino acids. Germline V CDR1 and CDR2: SQVTM, ANQGSEA.

The chain uses TRBV2 and TRBJ1-5; TRBD1 matches 8 bases. CDR1 is SNHLY and CDR2 is FYNNEI in the germline V gene. This CDR3 contains 17 residues. Losses at the gene ends were 5 bases for V and 1 base for J; bases not matched to a gene: 10. The CDR3 DNA reads as TGTGCCAGCAGTCCCCTCACCGACAGGGGAAGCAATCAGCCCCAGCATTTT. It yields the protein CASSPLTDRGSNQPQHF.

The chain is built from TRBV12-5 and TRBJ2-2; weak D call: TRBD1 (6 bases). Trimming took off 6 bases at V and 6 bases at J, with 11 bases between the two ends. Germline V gene lookup returns CDR1 LGHNT and CDR2 FRNRAP. This CDR3 is built from 13 residues. The CDR3 spells CASGARGAGELFF. In DNA, the CDR3 is TGTGCTAGTGGGGCCAGGGGCGCCGGGGAGCTGTTTTTT.

The CDR3 region is CASSLAATTGELFF. The CDR3 DNA reads as TGCGCCAGCAGCTTGGCCGCGACCACCGGGGAGCTGTTTTTT. The chain employs TRBV5-1 and TRBJ2-2; no clear D gene. This CDR3 has 14 amino acids. V lost 0 bases and J 4 bases, leaving 7 bases between the germline ends. The germline CDR1 and CDR2 sequences are SGHRS and YFSETQ.

The chain is built from TRBV18 and TRBJ2-3; 10 bases align to TRBD1. V trimming: 4 bases; J trimming: 2 bases; junction bases outside the gene matches: 6. This CDR3 spans 16 amino acids. CDR1 is KGHSH, CDR2 LQKENI, per germline. CDR3 sequence (DNA): TGTGCCAGCTCACGCCCCGGGACAGGGGTCACAGATACGCAGTATTTT. Translation: CASSRPGTGVTDTQYF. The full variable domain, rest sourced from reference TRBV18 and TRBJ2-3, is NAGVMQNPRHLVRRRGQEARLRCSPMKGHSHVYWYRQLPEEGLKFMVYLQKENIIDESGMPKERFSAEFPKEGPSILRIQQVVRGDSAAYFCASSRPGTGVTDTQYFGPGTRLTVL.

This chain joins TRBV28 and TRBJ2-7, with a weak D call TRBD1 (6 bases). In germline, CDR1 is MDHEN, CDR2 SYDVKM. V lost 5 bases to trimming and J lost 7 bases, with 12 bases between them. The CDR3 is 12 amino acids. Here the CDR3 reads CASSLITGEQYF. The CDR3 DNA is TGTGCCAGCAGTCTAATCACAGGGGAGCAGTACTTC.

The chain is built from TRBV2 and TRBJ2-2; D is ambiguous. CDR3 size: 16 residues. In germline, CDR1 is SNHLY, CDR2 FYNNEI. Trimming stripped 6 bases from V and 4 bases from J, with 18 bases between. The CDR3 protein is CASSPSTPRVTGELFF. The CDR3, as DNA: TGTGCCAGCAGCCCGTCCACCCCTCGCGTCACCGGGGAGCTGTTTTTT.

The chain carries TRBV19 and TRBJ1-5; D may be TRBD1 (5 bases). V lost 1 base and J lost 4, with 14 bases in between. Germline CDR1 and CDR2: LNHDA and SQIVND (reference sequence). The CDR3 sequence is 16 residues long. CDR3 amino acids: CASSIVGGDYNQPQHF. For the CDR3, the DNA is TGTGCCAGTAGTATAGTAGGAGGGGACTATAATCAGCCCCAGCATTTT.

V gene TRBV11-2 combines with J gene TRBJ1-2; D not resolved. Trimming shortened V by 2 bases and J by 4 bases, and 11 bases separated the two germline ends. Germline assignment: CDR1 SGHAT and CDR2 FQNNGV. This CDR3 is built from 14 residues. The CDR3 region has the DNA TGTGCCAGCAGCTTAAACGTCGAAGGCTATGGCTACACCTTC. Translation: CASSLNVEGYGYTF.

The rearrangement joins TRBV27 to TRBJ2-3; D is unclear. The CDR3 extends over 14 amino acids. From germline, CDR1 is MNHEY and CDR2 SMNVEV (reference sequence). Trimming shortened V by 5 bases and J by 0 bases, and 9 bases separated the two germline ends. In nucleotides, the CDR3 is TGTGCCAGCAGTCCCAGGATTAGCACAGATACGCAGTATTTT. Translated, it gives CASSPRISTDTQYF.